This T cell receptor (beta chain) was captured in a study of T cells in Graves' hyperthyroidism and ophthalmopathy. Amplification yielded TCR beta CDR3 regions, with RNA transcripts as the source. RT-PCR in the first round (using the HTBI primer set) targeted the TCR CDR3. TCRdb redid the calling of the multiplex PCR reads with MiXCR, one entry per CDR3 protein. Of 250,000 to 300,000 distinct CDR3 sequences listed, roughly 15% are singletons. Not enrolled were patients with uncontrolled infection, other autoimmune disease, pregnancy or lactation. The CDR3 loop spans 14 amino acids. Per the germline V gene, CDR1 is SGHAT and CDR2 is FQDESV (reference sequence). Trimming left V 5 bases short and J 5 bases short, with 16 bases between. This clonotype was found a few times.

Specimen: blood. The chain recombines TRBV11-1 with TRBJ2-7; D uncertain. The sequence was obtained from a woman in her thirties or forties with Graves' hyperthyroidism. The CDR3 DNA reads TGTGCCAGCAGCGAAATTGATGTAGCAAACGAGCAGTACTTC. It encodes CASSEIDVANEQYF.